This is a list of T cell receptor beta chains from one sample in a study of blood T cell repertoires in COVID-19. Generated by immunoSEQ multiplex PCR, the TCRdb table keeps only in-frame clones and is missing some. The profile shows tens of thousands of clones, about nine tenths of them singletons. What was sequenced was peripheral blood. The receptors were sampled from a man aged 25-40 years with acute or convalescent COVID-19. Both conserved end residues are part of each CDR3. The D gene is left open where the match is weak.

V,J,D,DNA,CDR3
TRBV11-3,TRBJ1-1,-,TGTGCCAGCAGCTACGAGATAAACACTGAAGCTTTCTTT,CASSYEINTEAFF
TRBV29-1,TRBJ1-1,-,TGCAGCGTTGAAGGGCAGTTGAACACTGAAGCTTTCTTT,CSVEGQLNTEAFF
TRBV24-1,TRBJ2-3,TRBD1,TGTGCCACCAGTGATGCCGGGACAGGGCGAGATACGCAGTATTTT,CATSDAGTGRDTQYF
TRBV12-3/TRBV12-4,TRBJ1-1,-,TGTGCCAGCAGTTCGCGCGGGGACACTGAAGCTTTCTTT,CASSSRGDTEAFF
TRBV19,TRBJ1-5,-,TGTGCCAGTAGTATAGATCGGCGGTTCGGGAGCCAGCCCCAGCATTTT,CASSIDRRFGSQPQHF
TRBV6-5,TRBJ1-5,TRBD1,TGTGCCAGCAGACCGACAGGGGGCAATCAGCCCCAGCATTTT,CASRPTGGNQPQHF
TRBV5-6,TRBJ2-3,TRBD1,TGTGCCAGCAGCCGCTACGGGACAGGGGTGGCAGATACGCAGTATTTT,CASSRYGTGVADTQYF
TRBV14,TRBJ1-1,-,TGTGCCAGCAGCCGGGACAACCTGAACACTGAAGCTTTCTTT,CASSRDNLNTEAFF
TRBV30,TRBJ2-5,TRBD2,TGTGCCTGGGGGGGGACTAGCGGGAGGCCCCAAGAGACCCAGTACTTC,CAWGGTSGRPQETQYF
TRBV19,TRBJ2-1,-,TGTGCCAGTAGTGAAAATGGACTGAACTACAATGAGCAGTTCTTC,CASSENGLNYNEQFF
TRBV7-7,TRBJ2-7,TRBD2,TGTGCTAGCATCTCGAGAAGGGAGGGCTACGAGCAGTACTTC,CASISRREGYEQYF
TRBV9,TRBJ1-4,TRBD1,TGTGCCAGCAGCGCGGACAGGAGCTCTAATGAAAAACTGTTTTTT,CASSADRSSNEKLFF
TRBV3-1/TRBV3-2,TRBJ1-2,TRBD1,TGTGCCAGCAGCCATGGACAGGGGCTAGGCTACACCTTC,CASSHGQGLGYTF
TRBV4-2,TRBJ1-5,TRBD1,TGTGCCAGCAGCCAGGCGACAGGGGAGGGTCAGCCCCAGCATTTT,CASSQATGEGQPQHF
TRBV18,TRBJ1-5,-,TGTGCCAGCTCACCTTGGACAGAGGATCAGCCCCAGCATTTT,CASSPWTEDQPQHF
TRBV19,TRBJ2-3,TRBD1,TGTGCCAGTAGTATTGAGGTCGGGACAGCTAGCACAGATACGCAGTATTTT,CASSIEVGTASTDTQYF
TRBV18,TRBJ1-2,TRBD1,TGTGCCAGCTCATGGCCGGACAGGGACATCGGCTACACCTTC,CASSWPDRDIGYTF
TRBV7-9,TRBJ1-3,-,TGTGCCAGCAGCCGGGGGGGAAGTGGAAACACCATATATTTT,CASSRGGSGNTIYF
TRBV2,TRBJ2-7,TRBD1,TGTGCCAGCAGCGACCGTGGCGGGACAGGGGGTTGGTCCTACGAGCAGTACTTC,CASSDRGGTGGWSYEQYF
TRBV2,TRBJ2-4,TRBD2,TGTGCCAGCAGTGTTGAACTAGCGGGAGCCAAAAACATTCAGTACTTC,CASSVELAGAKNIQYF
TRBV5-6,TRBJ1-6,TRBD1,TGTGCCAGCAACTCTGAACCGGGACAGGTGAATTCACCCCTCCACTTT,CASNSEPGQVNSPLHF
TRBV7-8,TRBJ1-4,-,TGTGCCAGCAGCTTATTAGGGGAAGGGAATGAAAAACTGTTTTTT,CASSLLGEGNEKLFF
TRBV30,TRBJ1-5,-,TGTGCCTGGACCTTAGGGGGATATAGCAATCAGCCCCAGCATTTT,CAWTLGGYSNQPQHF